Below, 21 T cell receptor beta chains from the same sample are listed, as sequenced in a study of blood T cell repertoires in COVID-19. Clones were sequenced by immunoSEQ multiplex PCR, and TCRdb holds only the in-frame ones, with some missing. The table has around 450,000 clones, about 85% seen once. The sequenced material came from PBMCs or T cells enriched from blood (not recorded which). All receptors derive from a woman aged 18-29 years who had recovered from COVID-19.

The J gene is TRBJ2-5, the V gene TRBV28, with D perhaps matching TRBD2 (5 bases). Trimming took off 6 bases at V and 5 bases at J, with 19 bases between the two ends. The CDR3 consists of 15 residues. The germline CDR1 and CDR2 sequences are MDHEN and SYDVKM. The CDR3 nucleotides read TGTGCCAGCAGCTCCCCAGGTGGAGGCTCGGAGACCCAGTACTTC. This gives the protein CASSSPGGGSETQYF.

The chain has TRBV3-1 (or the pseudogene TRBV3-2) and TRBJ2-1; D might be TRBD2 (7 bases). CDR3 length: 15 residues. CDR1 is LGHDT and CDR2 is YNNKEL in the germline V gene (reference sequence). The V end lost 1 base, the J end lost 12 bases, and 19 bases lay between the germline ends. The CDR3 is CASSQGRGGWARQFF. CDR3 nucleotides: TGTGCCAGCAGCCAAGGAAGGGGGGGTTGGGCGAGGCAGTTCTTC.

CDR3 sequence: CASSLGSGLITEAFF. The DNA for the CDR3 is TGCGCCAGCAGCTTGGGGTCAGGCCTGATCACTGAAGCTTTCTTT. V gene TRBV5-1 combines with J gene TRBJ1-1; D remains unclear. Germline V lookup: CDR1 SGHRS, CDR2 YFSETQ. This CDR3 has 15 residues. V was shortened by 0 bases and J by 4 bases, with 13 bases between the two germline ends.

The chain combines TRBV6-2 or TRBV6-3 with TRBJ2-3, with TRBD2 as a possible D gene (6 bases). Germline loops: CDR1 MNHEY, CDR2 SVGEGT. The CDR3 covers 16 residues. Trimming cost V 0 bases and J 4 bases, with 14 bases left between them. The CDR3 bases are TGTGCCAGCAGTTACTCTTGGGACTTTTCTCCAGATACGCAGTATTTT. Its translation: CASSYSWDFSPDTQYF.

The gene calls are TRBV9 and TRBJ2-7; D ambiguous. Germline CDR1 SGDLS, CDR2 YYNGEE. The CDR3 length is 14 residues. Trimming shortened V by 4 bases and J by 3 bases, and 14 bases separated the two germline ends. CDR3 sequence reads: CASSPEATLYEQYF. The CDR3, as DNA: TGTGCCAGCAGCCCCGAGGCGACGCTCTACGAGCAGTACTTC.

CDR3 nucleotides: TGTGCCAGCAGTTCTCTCGATCGAGGAGGGAACTATGGCTACACCTTC. The encoded protein is CASSSLDRGGNYGYTF. V is TRBV28 and J is TRBJ1-2; D ambiguous. The CDR3 runs to 16 residues. V lost 4 bases to trimming and J lost 2 bases, with 17 bases between them. Germline V gene data show CDR1 as MDHEN and CDR2 as SYDVKM.

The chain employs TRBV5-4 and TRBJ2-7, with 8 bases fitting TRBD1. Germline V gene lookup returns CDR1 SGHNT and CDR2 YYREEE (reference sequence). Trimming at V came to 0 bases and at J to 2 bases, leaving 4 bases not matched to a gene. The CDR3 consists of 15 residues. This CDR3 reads CASSLGDRRPYEQYF. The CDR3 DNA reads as TGTGCCAGCAGCTTGGGGGACAGGAGACCCTACGAGCAGTACTTC.

Here the CDR3 reads CASSVGQNTGELFF. Here the CDR3 DNA reads TGTGCCAGCAGCGTAGGACAGAACACCGGGGAGCTGTTTTTT. The chain couples TRBV6-5 to TRBJ2-2; the D gene is possibly TRBD1 (5 bases). With 6 bases removed from V and 1 base from J, the gap between germline ends came to 9 bases. The germline V gene has CDR1 MNHEY and CDR2 SVGAGI. The CDR3 extends over 14 amino acids.

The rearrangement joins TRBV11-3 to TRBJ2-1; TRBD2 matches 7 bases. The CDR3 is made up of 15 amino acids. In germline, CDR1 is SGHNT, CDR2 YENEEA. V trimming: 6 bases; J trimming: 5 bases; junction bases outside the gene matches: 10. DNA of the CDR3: TGTGCCAGCAGTGATAGAAGCGGGGCAAACAATGAGCAGTTCTTC. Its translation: CASSDRSGANNEQFF.

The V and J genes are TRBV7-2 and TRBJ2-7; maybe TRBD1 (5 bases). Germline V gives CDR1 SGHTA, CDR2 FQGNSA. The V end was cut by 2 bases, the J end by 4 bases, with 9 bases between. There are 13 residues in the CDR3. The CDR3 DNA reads TGTGCCAGCAGCTTAACCCGACAGTACGAGCAGTACTTC. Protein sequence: CASSLTRQYEQYF.

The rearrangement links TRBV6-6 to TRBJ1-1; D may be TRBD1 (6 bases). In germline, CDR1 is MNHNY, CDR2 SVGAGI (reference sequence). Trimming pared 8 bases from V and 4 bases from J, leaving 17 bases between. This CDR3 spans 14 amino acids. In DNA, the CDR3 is TGTGCCAGCCGAAACAACAGGGTTGGCACTGAAGCTTTCTTT. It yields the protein CASRNNRVGTEAFF.

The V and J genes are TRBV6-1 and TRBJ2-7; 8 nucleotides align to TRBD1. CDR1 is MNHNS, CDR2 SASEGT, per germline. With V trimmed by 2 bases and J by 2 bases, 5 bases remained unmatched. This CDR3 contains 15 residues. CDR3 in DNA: TGTGCCAGCAGTGAACGGGACAGGTCAGCCTACGAGCAGTACTTC. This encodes CASSERDRSAYEQYF.

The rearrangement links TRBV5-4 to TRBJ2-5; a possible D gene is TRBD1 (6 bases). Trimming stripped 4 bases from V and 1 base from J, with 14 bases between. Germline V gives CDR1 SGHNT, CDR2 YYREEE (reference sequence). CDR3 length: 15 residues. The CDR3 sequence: CASSPSLGAQETQYF. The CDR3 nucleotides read TGTGCCAGCAGCCCTAGCCTGGGGGCCCAAGAGACCCAGTACTTC.

The CDR3 DNA reads TGTGCCACCAGTGATAAGGCAGGGGGTTACGAGCAGTACTTC. It encodes CATSDKAGGYEQYF. The chain links TRBV24-1 to TRBJ2-7; 7 positions match TRBD1. Germline V lookup: CDR1 KGHDR, CDR2 SFDVKD. With V trimmed by 3 bases and J by 4 bases, 5 bases remained unmatched. This CDR3 contains 14 residues.

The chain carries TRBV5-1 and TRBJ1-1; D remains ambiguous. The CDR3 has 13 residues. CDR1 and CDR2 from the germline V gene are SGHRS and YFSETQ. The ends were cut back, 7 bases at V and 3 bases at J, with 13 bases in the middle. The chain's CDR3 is CASRRVGDTEAFF. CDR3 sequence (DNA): TGCGCCAGCCGGAGGGTTGGCGACACTGAAGCTTTCTTT. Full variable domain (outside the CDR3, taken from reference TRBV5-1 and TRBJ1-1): KAGVTQTPRYLIKTRGQQVTLSCSPISGHRSVSWYQQTPGQGLQFLFEYFSETQRNKGNFPGRFSGRQFSNSRSEMNVSTLELGDSALYLCASRRVGDTEAFFGQGTRLTVV.

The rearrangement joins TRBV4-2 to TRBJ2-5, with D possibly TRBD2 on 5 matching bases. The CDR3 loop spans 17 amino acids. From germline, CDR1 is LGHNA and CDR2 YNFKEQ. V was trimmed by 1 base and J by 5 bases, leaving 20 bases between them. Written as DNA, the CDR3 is TGTGCCAGCAGCCAAGTAAGGGAGCTGTTCAGTTCGGAGACCCAGTACTTC. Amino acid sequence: CASSQVRELFSSETQYF.

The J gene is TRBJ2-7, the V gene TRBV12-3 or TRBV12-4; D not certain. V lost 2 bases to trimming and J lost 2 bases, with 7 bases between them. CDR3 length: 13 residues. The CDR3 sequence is CASSLLAPYEQYF. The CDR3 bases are TGTGCCAGCAGTTTATTAGCCCCCTACGAGCAGTACTTC.

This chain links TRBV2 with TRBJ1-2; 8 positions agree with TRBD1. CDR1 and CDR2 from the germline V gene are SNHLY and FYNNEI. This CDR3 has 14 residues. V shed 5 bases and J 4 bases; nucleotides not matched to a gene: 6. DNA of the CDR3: TGTGCCAGCAGTTCGACAGGGGCGATCTATGGCTACACCTTC. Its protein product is CASSSTGAIYGYTF.

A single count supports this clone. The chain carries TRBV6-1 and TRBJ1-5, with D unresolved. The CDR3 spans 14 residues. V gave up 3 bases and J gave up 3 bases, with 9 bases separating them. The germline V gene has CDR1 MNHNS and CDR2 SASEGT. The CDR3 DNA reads TGTGCCAGCAGTGACGGCGGAATCAATCAGCCCCAGCATTTT. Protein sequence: CASSDGGINQPQHF.

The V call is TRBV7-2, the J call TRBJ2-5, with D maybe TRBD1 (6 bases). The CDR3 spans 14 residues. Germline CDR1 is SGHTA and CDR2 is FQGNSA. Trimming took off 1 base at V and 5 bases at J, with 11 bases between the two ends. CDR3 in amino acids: CASSLVRGRETQYF. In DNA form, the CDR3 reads TGTGCCAGCAGCTTAGTCAGGGGTAGGGAGACCCAGTACTTC. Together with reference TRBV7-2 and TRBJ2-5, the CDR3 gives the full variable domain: GAGVSQSPSNKVTEKGKDVELRCDPISGHTALYWYRQSLGQGLEFLIYFQGNSAPDKSGLPSDRFSAERTGGSVSTLTIQRTQQEDSAVYLCASSLVRGRETQYFGPGTRLLVL.

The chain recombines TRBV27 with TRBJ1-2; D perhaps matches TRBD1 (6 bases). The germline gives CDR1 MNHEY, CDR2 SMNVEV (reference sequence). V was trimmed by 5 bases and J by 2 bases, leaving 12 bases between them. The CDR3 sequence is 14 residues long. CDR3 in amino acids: CASSMRQANYGYTF. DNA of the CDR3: TGTGCCAGCAGTATGCGACAGGCCAACTATGGCTACACCTTC.